This T cell receptor (beta chain) was captured in a study of T cells after yellow fever vaccination. Study findings and constraints: Most primary-vaccination clones reappeared after the booster (approximately 96% CD4, approximately 88% CD8).

There are 14 residues in the CDR3. Germline values: CDR1 MNHEY, CDR2 SVGEGT. V lost 6 bases, J lost 8 bases, and 17 bases lay in between. Via MiXCR, TCRdb re-called the 5' RACE reads, giving one row per CDR3 protein. The repertoire holds some 100,000 distinct CDR3 sequences, with 7.5% to 10% as singletons. The sequencing used CD8+ T cells not binding an NS4B(214-222) dextramer, sorted from PBMCs, collected around 15 days after the first yellow fever vaccination. The sequence was obtained from a man between 18 and 35 years old who received the YFV17D yellow fever vaccine. V and J are TRBV6-2 or TRBV6-3 and TRBJ2-1; D is perhaps TRBD2 (5 bases). The CDR3 DNA follows: TGTGCCAGCAGCCACGGGCTAGCCCGCGATGAGCAGTTCTTC. Translating gives CASSHGLARDEQFF.